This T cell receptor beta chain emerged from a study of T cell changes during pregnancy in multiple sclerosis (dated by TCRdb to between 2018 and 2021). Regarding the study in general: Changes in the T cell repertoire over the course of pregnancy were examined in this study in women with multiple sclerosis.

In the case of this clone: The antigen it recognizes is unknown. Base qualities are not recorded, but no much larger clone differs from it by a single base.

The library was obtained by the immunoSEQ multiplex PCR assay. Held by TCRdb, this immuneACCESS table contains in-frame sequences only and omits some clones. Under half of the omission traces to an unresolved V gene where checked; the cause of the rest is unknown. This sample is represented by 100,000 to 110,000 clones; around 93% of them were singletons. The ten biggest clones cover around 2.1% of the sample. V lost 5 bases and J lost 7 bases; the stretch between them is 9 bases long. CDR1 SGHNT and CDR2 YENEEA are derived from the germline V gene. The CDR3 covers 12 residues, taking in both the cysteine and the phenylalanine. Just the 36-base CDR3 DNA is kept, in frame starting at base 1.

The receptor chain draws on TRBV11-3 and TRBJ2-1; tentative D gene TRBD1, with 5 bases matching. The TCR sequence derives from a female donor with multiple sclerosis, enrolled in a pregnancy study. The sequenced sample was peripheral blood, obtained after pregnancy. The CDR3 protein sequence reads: CASSDQGNEQFF. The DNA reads TGTGCCAGCAGCGACCAGGGAAATGAGCAGTTCTTC.